The clone carrying this T cell receptor (beta chain) has more than one count but fewer than ten. Its cognate antigen is unknown. The source of the sample is a study of blood T cells in healthy people across ages. Study-wide points: Observed TCR beta diversity per million T cells went down as age went up. This fall followed a roughly linear course with age. Aged donors had fewer naive CD4+ cells and lower diversity than long-lived donors.

Next came a second PCR, run for about 6 to 12 cycles, which used a sample-barcoded 5' primer along with a J-beta primer mix. Using its own MiXCR run on the 5' RACE reads, TCRdb lists one record per CDR3 protein. The repertoire holds around 320,000 distinct CDR3 sequences, with roughly 26% as singletons. CDR1 and CDR2 (germline): LGHNA, YNFKEQ. The CDR3 runs to 11 residues. Trimming cost V 3 bases and J 5 bases, with 4 bases left between them. The sample comprised blood. The TCR originated in a woman aged 70-85 years in good health. The chain recombines TRBV4-2 with TRBJ1-2, with unresolved D. This CDR3 reads CASSHGYGYTF. CDR3 coding DNA: TGTGCCAGCAGCCATGGTTATGGCTACACCTTC.